This TCR beta chain was observed in a study of T cell responses to AZD1222 COVID-19 vaccine. Points from the study as a whole: Donors were largely white British and mainly female; clonal diversity was possibly underestimated.

For this clone: Its target is not known.

Data came from immunoSEQ multiplex PCR; TCRdb stores just in-frame clones and leaves some out. The sample lists about 110,000 clones, just over 85% occurring once. The V gene end was trimmed by 6 bases and the J gene end by 5 bases; junction bases not matched to a gene: 9. In germline, CDR1 is SGHNT, CDR2 YYREEE (reference sequence). The CDR3 extends over 15 amino acids. This clonotype originated in an adult in good health. V usage is TRBV5-4 and J usage is TRBJ2-2, with 8 bases that match TRBD2. Sample: peripheral blood, taken on day 0 of AZD1222 vaccination. The CDR3 bases are TGTGCCAGCAACCCCTCAGCGGGAGCGACCGGGGAGCTGTTTTTT. Translating it yields CASNPSAGATGELFF.